What follows is one T cell receptor beta chain and its context. V lost 5 bases and J lost 3, with 20 bases in between. Germline V lookup: CDR1 KGHSH, CDR2 LQKENI. This CDR3 is built from 16 residues. This sample was included in a study of technical replicates of blood from a handful of donors. Profiled with immunoSEQ multiplex PCR; TCRdb holds only in-frame clones, not every one. This table holds tens of thousands of clones, 93% found once. This chain connects TRBV18 to TRBJ2-7; the D is unclear. The sample taken for sequencing was T cells isolated from PBMCs. The clonotype originates from a human donor in good health. CDR3 coding DNA: TGTGCCAGCTCAACCGGCCGAGGTGAGGCGAGCTACGAGCAGTACTTC. It translates to CASSTGRGEASYEQYF.